The present TCR beta chain was sequenced within a study of blood T cell repertoires in COVID-19. Study context: Some COVID-19 samples were acute and others convalescent; all came from the United States, Italy and Spain.

CDR3 length: 14 residues. Deletions cut 5 bases from V and 3 bases from J, with 13 bases between. Per the germline V gene, CDR1 is MNHEY and CDR2 is SVGAGI. This clone was recorded a few times. This table comes from immunoSEQ multiplex PCR, and its TCRdb copy is limited to in-frame clones, with some not included. The table includes 140,000 to 150,000 clones, approximately 82% detected once. This TCR was sampled from a man aged 55 to 70 with active or convalescent COVID-19. The V call is TRBV6-5, the J call TRBJ2-5; the D is unclear. Sequencing was carried out using peripheral blood. CDR3 nucleotides: TGTGCCAGCAGTCCCACCACCGCGGAAGAGACCCAGTACTTC. Protein sequence: CASSPTTAEETQYF.